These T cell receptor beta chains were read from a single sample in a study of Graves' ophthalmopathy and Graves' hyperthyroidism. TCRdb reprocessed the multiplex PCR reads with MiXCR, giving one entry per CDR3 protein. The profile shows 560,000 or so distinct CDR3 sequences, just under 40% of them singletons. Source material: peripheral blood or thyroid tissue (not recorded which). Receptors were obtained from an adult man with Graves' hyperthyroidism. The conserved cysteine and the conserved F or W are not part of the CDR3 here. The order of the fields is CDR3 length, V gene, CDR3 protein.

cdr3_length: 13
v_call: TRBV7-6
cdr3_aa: ASSLETAGGETQY

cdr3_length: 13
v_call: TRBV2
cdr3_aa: ASKGAAQTSYEQY

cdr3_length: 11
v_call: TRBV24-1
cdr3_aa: ATSEDQGNGYT

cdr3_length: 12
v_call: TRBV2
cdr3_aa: ASKEGSYNSPLH

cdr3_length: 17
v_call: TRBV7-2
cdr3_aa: ASSLLASRQGSLRETQY

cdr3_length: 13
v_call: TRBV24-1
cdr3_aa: ATSPQGEGNQPQH

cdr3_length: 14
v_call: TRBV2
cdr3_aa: ASSPRTGGVNTEAF

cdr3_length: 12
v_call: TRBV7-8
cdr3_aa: ASSQDRERYGYT

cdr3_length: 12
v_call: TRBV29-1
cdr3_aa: SAWRDRGTYGYT

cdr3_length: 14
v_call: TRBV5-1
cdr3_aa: ASSPSPGGGQETQH

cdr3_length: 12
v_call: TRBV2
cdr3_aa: ASRVQGANYGYT

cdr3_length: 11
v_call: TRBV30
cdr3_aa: ARGRGRNSPLH

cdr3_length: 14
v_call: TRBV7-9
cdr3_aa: ASSLDRGMYSYEQY

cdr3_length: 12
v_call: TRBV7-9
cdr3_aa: ASSRDRGFSEQY

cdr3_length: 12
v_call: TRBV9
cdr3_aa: ASSVGGRPYEQY

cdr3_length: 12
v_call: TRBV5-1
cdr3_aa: ASSLARTLDGYT

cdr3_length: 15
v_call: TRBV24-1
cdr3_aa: ATSDPSTGTSGNTIY

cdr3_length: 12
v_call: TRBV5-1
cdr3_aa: ASSSSAGTDTQY

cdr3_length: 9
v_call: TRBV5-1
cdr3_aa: ASSFVSAKD

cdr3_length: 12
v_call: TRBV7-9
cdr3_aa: ASSSRGSGDEQY

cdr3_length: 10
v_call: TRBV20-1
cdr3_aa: SARDGGDGYT

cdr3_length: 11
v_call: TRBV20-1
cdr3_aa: SARSPLVYEQY

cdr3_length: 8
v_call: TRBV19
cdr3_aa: ASSISRLH

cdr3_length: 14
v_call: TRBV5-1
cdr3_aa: ASSLFLSGFQETQY

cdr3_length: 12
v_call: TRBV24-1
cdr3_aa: ATRGTSGRNEQF

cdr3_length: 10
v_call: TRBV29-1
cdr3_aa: SGVAGNEKLF

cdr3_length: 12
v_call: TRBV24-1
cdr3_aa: ATSPGQGYQPQH

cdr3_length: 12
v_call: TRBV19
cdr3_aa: ASSIRGGTGELF

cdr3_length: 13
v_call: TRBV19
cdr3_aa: ASSLDRDYTDTQY

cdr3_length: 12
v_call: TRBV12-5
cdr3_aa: ASGPDVVGYEQY

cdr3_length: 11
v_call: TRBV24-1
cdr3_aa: AAAREDTDTQY

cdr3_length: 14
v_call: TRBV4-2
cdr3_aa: ASSYGTSGNTGELF

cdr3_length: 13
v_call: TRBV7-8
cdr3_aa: ASSLVAEGQETQY

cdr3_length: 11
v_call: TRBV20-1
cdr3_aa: SARPPGNTEAF

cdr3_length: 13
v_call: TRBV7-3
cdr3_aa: ASSLKGGLDTEAF

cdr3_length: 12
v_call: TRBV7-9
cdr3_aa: ASSSLGSRSPHY

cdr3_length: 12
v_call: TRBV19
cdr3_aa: ASSIPGGLYGYT

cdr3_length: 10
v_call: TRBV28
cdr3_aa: ASSSSFYEQY

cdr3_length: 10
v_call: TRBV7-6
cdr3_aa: ASSSPPGHEH

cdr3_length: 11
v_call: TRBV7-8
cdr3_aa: ASSDRNAGELF

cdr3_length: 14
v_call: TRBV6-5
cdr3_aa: ASSAGSGYGNQPQH

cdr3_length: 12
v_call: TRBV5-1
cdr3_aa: ASSLTGIAGELF

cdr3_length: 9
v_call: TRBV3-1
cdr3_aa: ASSYRGEAF